These 27 T cell receptor beta chains were sequenced from one sample in a study of cytomegalovirus exposure and HLA in healthy donors. With 60 Vbeta and 13 Jbeta primers, the PCR was carried out. The protocol was immunoSEQ multiplex PCR, while the TCRdb copy is restricted to in-frame clones and leaves out a portion. The sample gives more than 85,000 clones, around 68% of which show up once; over 0.95% is in the top ten. The sample comprised PBMCs. The receptor set was obtained from a female donor in good health and CMV-seronegative.

The chain links TRBV2 to TRBJ2-2, with 9 nucleotides matching TRBD2. In germline, CDR1 is SNHLY, CDR2 FYNNEI. V gave up 2 bases and J gave up 6 bases; unmatched junction bases: 1. This CDR3 contains 14 residues. The CDR3 coding sequence is TGTGCCAGCAGTGAAAGGACTAGCGCCGGGGAGCTGTTTTTT. Encoded protein: CASSERTSAGELFF.

This clone was seen a handful of times. The J gene is TRBJ2-3, the V gene TRBV5-6; the D gene is possibly TRBD1 (5 bases). Germline CDR1 reads SGHDT; CDR2 reads YYEEEE. The CDR3 totals 17 residues. V was shortened by 1 base and J by 1 base, with 16 bases between the two germline ends. The CDR3 spells CASSLPHRGRGTDTQYF. CDR3 DNA sequence: TGTGCCAGCAGCTTGCCACATAGGGGCCGGGGCACAGATACGCAGTATTTT.

The chain combines TRBV7-2 with TRBJ1-2; TRBD1 might be the D (6 bases). The CDR3 has 13 residues. CDR1 and CDR2 (germline): SGHTA, FQGNSA. V lost 2 bases and J lost 7, with 11 bases in between. The CDR3 DNA reads TGTGCCAGCAGCTTACTTACAGGGAGTGGCTACACCTTC. It translates to CASSLLTGSGYTF.

The chain couples TRBV5-4 to TRBJ2-2; 8 bases match TRBD1. CDR3 length equals 16 residues. CDR1 is SGHNT and CDR2 is YYREEE in the germline V gene (reference sequence). Trimming at V came to 1 base and at J to 5 bases, leaving 7 bases not matched to a gene. CDR3 sequence: CASSLYRTGRTGELFF. CDR3 DNA: TGTGCCAGCAGCTTGTACAGGACAGGGCGAACCGGGGAGCTGTTTTTT.

The genes are TRBV4-3 and TRBJ2-3; D not certain. CDR3 size: 17 residues. The V end lost 0 bases, the J end lost 2 bases, and 15 bases lay between the germline ends. Germline lookup yields CDR1 LGHNA and CDR2 YSLEER. The CDR3 reads CASSQERAAPTTDTQYF. In DNA, the CDR3 is TGCGCCAGCAGCCAAGAGAGAGCCGCACCCACCACAGATACGCAGTATTTT.

With regard to this clone: An end of the junction differs from the germline gene, which may be a read error. The chain links TRBV12-5 to TRBJ1-4; D unclear. CDR3 length equals 19 residues. Germline CDR1 and CDR2: LGHNT and FRNRAP. This chain's CDR3 is CASDLAPGVQPATNEKLFF. The DNA for the CDR3 is TGTGCTAGTGATTTGGCCCCCGGGGTCCAACCTGCAACTAATGAAAAACTGTTTTTT.

In this sample, this clone turned up a few times. The rearrangement links TRBV10-3 to TRBJ1-1; 10 bases agree with TRBD1. The CDR3 length is 14 residues. V was clipped by 2 bases and J by 7 bases; unmatched bases: 4. CDR1 is ENHRY, CDR2 SYGVKD, per germline. The CDR3 DNA is TGTGCCATCAGTGAGAGGGACAGGGGATTTGAAGCTTTCTTT. Translating it yields CAISERDRGFEAFF.

Regarding this clone: The same CDR3 can be traced to other DNA sequences in this sample. The chain couples TRBV5-1 to TRBJ2-3; the D gene is possibly TRBD1 (5 bases). Germline V gene lookup returns CDR1 SGHRS and CDR2 YFSETQ. The CDR3 is made up of 15 amino acids. V dropped 0 bases and J dropped 4 bases, with 12 bases sitting between them. CDR3: CASSLAGQGADTQYF. CDR3 sequence (DNA): TGCGCCAGCAGCTTGGCCGGTCAGGGCGCAGATACGCAGTATTTT.

J is TRBJ2-2 and V is TRBV5-1, with 7 positions matching TRBD1. In germline, CDR1 is SGHRS, CDR2 YFSETQ. The CDR3 covers 15 residues. The V segment lost 5 bases and the J segment 5 bases; nucleotides outside the gene matches: 9. The CDR3 sequence is CASRIGTATTGELFF. CDR3 coding DNA: TGCGCCAGCAGGATAGGGACAGCGACTACCGGGGAGCTGTTTTTT.

The CDR3 nucleotides are TGCGCCAGCAGCTTGGCGGGACTAGCGGTCCACTCCTACGAGCAGTACTTC. Translated, it gives CASSLAGLAVHSYEQYF. The chain employs TRBV5-1 and TRBJ2-7; 11 bases agree with TRBD2. Germline V gives CDR1 SGHRS, CDR2 YFSETQ. CDR3 length equals 17 residues. V was clipped by 0 bases and J by 0 bases; unmatched bases: 5.

The genes are TRBV9 and TRBJ2-7, with 13 nucleotides matching TRBD2. V lost 4 bases, J lost 4 bases, and 14 bases stayed unmatched. CDR1 and CDR2 from the germline V gene are SGDLS and YYNGEE. The CDR3 length is 18 residues. This CDR3 is CASSRTMGLAGPEYEQYF. CDR3 bases: TGTGCCAGCAGCCGTACTATGGGACTAGCGGGACCTGAATACGAGCAGTACTTC.

V gene TRBV6-5 combines with J gene TRBJ2-6; D is ambiguous. Per germline, CDR1 MNHEY and CDR2 SVGAGI. Deletions cut 0 bases from V and 0 bases from J, with 3 bases between. This CDR3 contains 15 residues. CDR3 amino acids: CASSYSISGANVLTF. CDR3 coding DNA: TGTGCCAGCAGTTACTCTATCTCTGGGGCCAACGTCCTGACTTTC.

The chain is built from TRBV19 and TRBJ1-1; tentatively, D is TRBD1 (5 bases). In germline, CDR1 is LNHDA, CDR2 SQIVND (reference sequence). Trimming took off 2 bases at V and 2 bases at J, with 9 bases between the two ends. CDR3 length equals 14 residues. The DNA for the CDR3 is TGTGCCAGTAGTATACAGGGTGGTAACACTGAAGCTTTCTTT. Encoded protein: CASSIQGGNTEAFF.

This sequence joins TRBV6-4 and TRBJ1-1, with D tentatively TRBD1 (6 bases). The CDR3 runs to 13 residues. V was trimmed by 6 bases and J by 8 bases, leaving 16 bases between them. CDR1 and CDR2 (germline): MRHNA, SNTAGT. This chain's CDR3 is CASRWGSGVEAFF. The CDR3 DNA follows: TGTGCCAGCAGGTGGGGGTCAGGGGTAGAAGCTTTCTTT.

This chain uses TRBV30 with TRBJ2-7, with D perhaps matching TRBD2 (6 bases). Germline values: CDR1 GTSNPN, CDR2 SVGIG (reference sequence). Trimming removed 0 bases from V and 2 bases from J, with 17 bases in between. This CDR3 has 16 amino acids. The DNA of the CDR3 is TGTGCCTGGAGTGTACTAGCCTTCACAGGCCCCTACGAGCAGTACTTC. It specifies CAWSVLAFTGPYEQYF.

This chain connects TRBV15 to TRBJ1-4; TRBD1 matches 8 bases. The J segment lost 7 bases and the V segment lost 1 base, leaving 8 bases of the junction unmatched. Germline CDR1 LNHNV, CDR2 YYDKDF (reference sequence). CDR3 size: 16 residues. In nucleotides, the CDR3 is TGTGCCACCAGCAGAGGACATCAGGGGGCGGGTGAAAAACTGTTTTTT. Residues: CATSRGHQGAGEKLFF.

V gene TRBV27 combines with J gene TRBJ2-7; 10 nucleotides align to TRBD2. The V gene end was trimmed by 8 bases and the J gene end by 0 bases; junction bases not matched to a gene: 1. Looked up from germline, CDR1 is MNHEY and CDR2 is SMNVEV (reference sequence). This CDR3 has 13 residues. The CDR3 DNA reads TGTGCCAGCTCTAGCGGGAGCTCCTACGAGCAGTACTTC. Protein sequence: CASSSGSSYEQYF.

This clone was seen more than once but under ten times. V gene TRBV28 combines with J gene TRBJ2-3; 10 positions match TRBD2. Germline values: CDR1 MDHEN, CDR2 SYDVKM. The CDR3 totals 13 residues. J was trimmed by 8 bases and V by 4 bases; bases with no gene match: 3. The CDR3 loop reads CASSSSGSGTQYF. In DNA, the CDR3 is TGTGCCAGCAGTTCTAGCGGGAGTGGTACGCAGTATTTT.

The sample holds a few counts of this clone. The chain uses TRBV5-6 and TRBJ2-5, with 11 bases identical to TRBD2. The CDR3 is made up of 17 amino acids. V lost 3 bases and J lost 2; bases outside the gene matches: 9. CDR1 and CDR2 (germline): SGHDT, YYEEEE. Written as DNA, the CDR3 is TGTGCCAGCAGCTCCTCCTATAGCGGGGGGGATCAAGAGACCCAGTACTTC. Amino acids: CASSSSYSGGDQETQYF.

As DNA, the CDR3 is TGTGCCAGCTCACCGGACAGGGACAGCTCACCCCTCCACTTT. This encodes CASSPDRDSSPLHF. V is TRBV18 and J is TRBJ1-6; 8 nucleotides line up with TRBD1. J was trimmed by 10 bases and V by 3 bases; bases with no gene match: 5. CDR1 and CDR2 from the germline V gene are KGHSH and LQKENI. The CDR3 loop spans 14 amino acids.

The chain carries TRBV6-5 and TRBJ2-4; D is possibly TRBD1 (5 bases). V was clipped by 4 bases and J by 6 bases, with 10 bases between them. Germline V CDR1 and CDR2: MNHEY, SVGAGI. CDR3 size: 13 residues. The CDR3 DNA reads TGTGCCAGCAGTTTCCGCAGGGTAAACATTCAGTACTTC. Its protein is CASSFRRVNIQYF.

V usage is TRBV28 and J usage is TRBJ1-1, with a weak D call TRBD1 (5 bases). V lost 1 base and J lost 6, with 12 bases in between. CDR1 MDHEN and CDR2 SYDVKM come from the germline V gene. The CDR3 has 14 amino acids. CDR3 protein: CASSLSAGRAEAFF. The DNA for the CDR3 is TGTGCCAGCAGTTTATCAGCAGGGCGAGCTGAAGCTTTCTTT. The full variable domain, with the rest looked up from reference TRBV28 and TRBJ1-1, is DVKVTQSSRYLVKRTGEKVFLECVQDMDHENMFWYRQDPGLGLRLIYFSYDVKMKEKGDIPEGYSVSREKKERFSLILESASTNQTSMYLCASSLSAGRAEAFFGQGTRLTVV.

This clone has just a few counts. The chain links TRBV9 to TRBJ2-3; D ambiguous. Trimming left V 0 bases short and J 2 bases short, with 4 bases between. The CDR3 covers 13 residues. The germline V gene encodes CDR1 SGDLS and CDR2 YYNGEE. CDR3 sequence (DNA): TGTGCCAGCAGCGTAGGAGACACAGATACGCAGTATTTT. Amino acid sequence: CASSVGDTDTQYF.

This clone has only a few counts. The CDR3 spells CASSPESSGRRYEQYF. Here the CDR3 DNA reads TGTGCCAGCAGTCCAGAATCTAGCGGGAGAAGGTACGAGCAGTACTTC. The chain uses TRBV27 and TRBJ2-5; 10 bases line up with TRBD2. The J call is uncertain, as TRBJ2-7 better fits the DNA end. Germline values: CDR1 MNHEY, CDR2 SMNVEV (reference sequence). The CDR3 totals 16 residues.

This clone showed up just once. The chain combines TRBV9 with TRBJ2-3, with 7 bases identical to TRBD2. V was pared by 2 bases and J by 1 base, with 7 bases of the junction left unmatched. Per the germline V gene, CDR1 is SGDLS and CDR2 is YYNGEE. The CDR3 extends over 16 amino acids. CDR3 in DNA: TGTGCCAGCAGCGTTTCCTGGACTAGGGGCACAGATACGCAGTATTTT. Amino acids: CASSVSWTRGTDTQYF.

This chain links TRBV6-5 with TRBJ1-3, with D tentatively TRBD1 (5 bases). V was shortened by 10 bases and J by 4 bases, with 14 bases between the two germline ends. The CDR3 runs to 13 residues. Germline CDR1 MNHEY, CDR2 SVGAGI. CDR3 in amino acids: CATIGEGGNTIYF. DNA of the CDR3: TGTGCCACTATAGGGGAGGGGGGAAACACCATATATTTT.

This clone appeared a few times. The V gene is TRBV7-9, the J gene TRBJ2-5, with TRBD1 matching over 7 bases. This CDR3 is 14 amino acids long. Unmatched junction bases numbered 1, after V lost 1 base and J lost 2 bases. Germline V lookup: CDR1 SEHNR, CDR2 FQNEAQ (reference sequence). For the CDR3, the DNA is TGTGCCAGCAGCTTAGACAGGGGTCAAGAGACCCAGTACTTC. This encodes CASSLDRGQETQYF.